A selection of T cell receptor beta chains follows, all from one sample in a study of cytomegalovirus exposure and HLA in healthy donors. Profiling relied on immunoSEQ multiplex PCR, and the TCRdb table lists in-frame clones only, not all of them. Altogether about 160,000 clones are present, roughly 80% being singletons, with the ten largest covering roughly 2%. The specimen was PBMCs. Every receptor here comes from a man aged 50 to 60 in good health and CMV-seropositive. CDR3s include the opening cysteine and the closing phenylalanine or tryptophan. Fields, in order: J gene, D gene, V gene, clone size, CDR3 DNA, CDR3 protein. The D gene is left open where the match is weak. A clone size is listed for some rows: how often the clone was seen (once, few, many), or a class if it is expanded.

j_call: TRBJ1-1; d_call: -; v_call: TRBV5-1; clone_size: -; cdr3_nt: TGCGCCAGCAGCTCGGGGCCGGGCGCGGGGGGGACTGAAGCTTTCTTT; cdr3_aa: CASSSGPGAGGTEAFF
j_call: TRBJ1-5; d_call: -; v_call: TRBV27; clone_size: -; cdr3_nt: TGTGCCAGCAGCAGGACACTGAATCAGCCCCAGCATTTT; cdr3_aa: CASSRTLNQPQHF
j_call: TRBJ2-7; d_call: TRBD1; v_call: TRBV15; clone_size: -; cdr3_nt: TGTGCCACCAGCAGAGCCGGACAGGGGGCGTACGAGCAGTACTTC; cdr3_aa: CATSRAGQGAYEQYF
j_call: TRBJ2-1; d_call: TRBD2; v_call: TRBV4-3; clone_size: -; cdr3_nt: TGCGCCAGCCCCCGGAGGTTCCTAGCGGGAAACTACAATGAGCAGTTCTTC; cdr3_aa: CASPRRFLAGNYNEQFF
j_call: TRBJ2-2; d_call: TRBD1; v_call: TRBV6-5; clone_size: -; cdr3_nt: TGTGCCAGCAGTGTCGGGACAGGGGTTCCCGGGGAGCTGTTTTTT; cdr3_aa: CASSVGTGVPGELFF
j_call: TRBJ2-7; d_call: TRBD1; v_call: TRBV11-2; clone_size: -; cdr3_nt: TGTGCCAGCAGCTTAGTAGGGGGCGACGAGCAGTACTTC; cdr3_aa: CASSLVGGDEQYF
j_call: TRBJ2-5; d_call: TRBD1; v_call: TRBV5-4; clone_size: -; cdr3_nt: TGTGCCAGCAGCCGTGGGGGACAGCTCCAAGAGACCCAGTACTTC; cdr3_aa: CASSRGGQLQETQYF
j_call: TRBJ2-1; d_call: -; v_call: TRBV10-1; clone_size: -; cdr3_nt: TGCGCCAGCAGTGTAAGAGGAAATGAGCAGTTCTTC; cdr3_aa: CASSVRGNEQFF
j_call: TRBJ2-1; d_call: TRBD2; v_call: TRBV2; clone_size: -; cdr3_nt: TGTGCCAGCAGTCGACTAGCGGGGACCTACAATGAGCAGTTCTTC; cdr3_aa: CASSRLAGTYNEQFF
j_call: TRBJ2-1; d_call: TRBD2; v_call: TRBV4-2; clone_size: -; cdr3_nt: TGTGCCAGCAGCCGCGGGGGGGCGGGCAATGAGCAGTTCTTC; cdr3_aa: CASSRGGAGNEQFF
j_call: TRBJ2-1; d_call: -; v_call: TRBV6-5; clone_size: -; cdr3_nt: TGTGCCAGCACGGGGGCCTACAATGAGCAGTTCTTC; cdr3_aa: CASTGAYNEQFF
j_call: TRBJ1-1; d_call: -; v_call: TRBV11-2; clone_size: -; cdr3_nt: TGTGCCAGCAGCTTTGACAGCATAAACACTGAAGCTTTCTTT; cdr3_aa: CASSFDSINTEAFF
j_call: TRBJ2-6; d_call: TRBD2; v_call: TRBV10-3; clone_size: -; cdr3_nt: TGTGCCTCTCAGGGAGGGGCTGGGGCCAACGTCCTGACTTTC; cdr3_aa: CASQGGAGANVLTF
j_call: TRBJ2-7; d_call: -; v_call: TRBV6-1; clone_size: -; cdr3_nt: TGTGCCAGCAGTGAAGAGGCGGGGACCTACTACGAGCAGTACTTC; cdr3_aa: CASSEEAGTYYEQYF
j_call: TRBJ1-1; d_call: -; v_call: TRBV11-2; clone_size: -; cdr3_nt: TGTGCCAGCAGCTTATACGGGAACACTGAAGCTTTCTTT; cdr3_aa: CASSLYGNTEAFF
j_call: TRBJ1-2; d_call: TRBD1; v_call: TRBV6-5; clone_size: once; cdr3_nt: TGTGCCAGCAGCGGAGTAGACAGGGGGGGAGGCTACACCTTC; cdr3_aa: CASSGVDRGGGYTF
j_call: TRBJ2-5; d_call: -; v_call: TRBV27; clone_size: -; cdr3_nt: TGTGCCAGCAGTTCCCCTCGCGGGGCCTACCAAGAGACCCAGTACTTC; cdr3_aa: CASSSPRGAYQETQYF
j_call: TRBJ2-7; d_call: -; v_call: TRBV7-9; clone_size: few; cdr3_nt: TGTGCCAGCAGCACCCTGAACAACTACGAGCAGTACTTC; cdr3_aa: CASSTLNNYEQYF
j_call: TRBJ1-2; d_call: TRBD1; v_call: TRBV5-5; clone_size: few; cdr3_nt: TGTGCCAGCAAGACAGGGGAAGGTTTCTATGGCTACACCTTC; cdr3_aa: CASKTGEGFYGYTF
j_call: TRBJ2-1; d_call: TRBD1; v_call: TRBV7-2; clone_size: -; cdr3_nt: TGTGCCAGCAGCTACGACAGGGGTGAGCAGTTCTTC; cdr3_aa: CASSYDRGEQFF
j_call: TRBJ2-5; d_call: TRBD1; v_call: TRBV5-8; clone_size: -; cdr3_nt: TGTGCCAGCAGCCAGGGACAGGGACGTCAAGAGACCCAGTACTTC; cdr3_aa: CASSQGQGRQETQYF
j_call: TRBJ1-1; d_call: TRBD1; v_call: TRBV5-1; clone_size: -; cdr3_nt: TGCGCCAGCAGCTCACAGGGGGCGAAGTCGGAAGCTTTCTTT; cdr3_aa: CASSSQGAKSEAFF
j_call: TRBJ1-2; d_call: TRBD1; v_call: TRBV19; clone_size: -; cdr3_nt: TGTGCCAGTAGTAGGGACAGGGATTACTATGGCTACACCTTC; cdr3_aa: CASSRDRDYYGYTF
j_call: TRBJ2-5; d_call: -; v_call: TRBV14; clone_size: -; cdr3_nt: TGTGCCAGCAGCCAAGATATGCCTAATGAATGGCAAGAGACCCAGTACTTC; cdr3_aa: CASSQDMPNEWQETQYF
j_call: TRBJ2-6; d_call: -; v_call: TRBV6-6; clone_size: -; cdr3_nt: TGTGCCAGCAGTTGGCGGGACTCCTCTGGGGCCAACGTCCTGACTTTC; cdr3_aa: CASSWRDSSGANVLTF
j_call: TRBJ1-3; d_call: -; v_call: TRBV7-8; clone_size: few; cdr3_nt: TGTGCCAGCAGCGAATACAGGATACCGAGGGGAAACACCATATATTTT; cdr3_aa: CASSEYRIPRGNTIYF
j_call: TRBJ2-2; d_call: TRBD2; v_call: TRBV7-9; clone_size: -; cdr3_nt: TGTGCCAGCAGCTCTCTAGCGGGGCTCGGCGCCGGGGAGCTGTTTTTT; cdr3_aa: CASSSLAGLGAGELFF
j_call: TRBJ2-7; d_call: -; v_call: TRBV5-1; clone_size: -; cdr3_nt: TGCGCCAGCAGCTTGGGATCAGGTCCCTCCTACGAGCAGTACTTC; cdr3_aa: CASSLGSGPSYEQYF
j_call: TRBJ1-1; d_call: -; v_call: TRBV7-9; clone_size: -; cdr3_nt: TGTGCCAGCAGCTTAGATTCTTTCAGCAGGGGAGCTTTCTTT; cdr3_aa: CASSLDSFSRGAFF
j_call: TRBJ2-1; d_call: -; v_call: TRBV7-9; clone_size: -; cdr3_nt: TGTGCCAGCAGCCTTGGGCATGAGCAGTTCTTC; cdr3_aa: CASSLGHEQFF
j_call: TRBJ2-6; d_call: -; v_call: TRBV7-3; clone_size: -; cdr3_nt: TGTGCCAGCAGCTCCCGACAGGTTCCCTCTGGGGCCAACGTCCTGACTTTC; cdr3_aa: CASSSRQVPSGANVLTF
j_call: TRBJ1-6; d_call: -; v_call: TRBV9; clone_size: -; cdr3_nt: TGTGCCAGCAGTCCGAACGCCAGGGTCTATAATTCACCCCTCCACTTT; cdr3_aa: CASSPNARVYNSPLHF
j_call: TRBJ2-3; d_call: -; v_call: TRBV9; clone_size: -; cdr3_nt: TGTGCCAGCAGCGTAGTTGGGACATACACAGATACGCAGTATTTT; cdr3_aa: CASSVVGTYTDTQYF
j_call: TRBJ2-5; d_call: -; v_call: TRBV5-1; clone_size: -; cdr3_nt: TGCGCCAGCAGCCACGATAGCGGCCCGGCGGCCCAGTACTTC; cdr3_aa: CASSHDSGPAAQYF
j_call: TRBJ1-1; d_call: TRBD1; v_call: TRBV4-1; clone_size: few; cdr3_nt: TGCGCCAGCAGCCAAGAAGACAGGGCAGGCCCAGTCACTGAAGCTTTCTTT; cdr3_aa: CASSQEDRAGPVTEAFF
j_call: TRBJ2-7; d_call: TRBD1; v_call: TRBV18; clone_size: -; cdr3_nt: TGTGCCAGCTCACCGGGACAGGACTACGAGCAGTACTTC; cdr3_aa: CASSPGQDYEQYF
j_call: TRBJ2-5; d_call: -; v_call: TRBV11-2; clone_size: once; cdr3_nt: TGTGCCAGCAGCAAGCAGGATAGTAGGGAGACCCAGTACTTC; cdr3_aa: CASSKQDSRETQYF
j_call: TRBJ2-3; d_call: -; v_call: TRBV5-4; clone_size: few; cdr3_nt: TGTGCCAGCAGCCCGGCCGGCAGGACTTCCACAGATACGCAGTATTTT; cdr3_aa: CASSPAGRTSTDTQYF
j_call: TRBJ1-2; d_call: -; v_call: TRBV27; clone_size: -; cdr3_nt: TGTGCCAGCAGGGGCCGCATTACTAACTATGGCTACACCTTC; cdr3_aa: CASRGRITNYGYTF
j_call: TRBJ1-3; d_call: -; v_call: TRBV19; clone_size: -; cdr3_nt: TGTGCCAGTTCGATTATGGGGCAGCAGAAAAACACCATATATTTT; cdr3_aa: CASSIMGQQKNTIYF
j_call: TRBJ1-1; d_call: TRBD1; v_call: TRBV10-1; clone_size: -; cdr3_nt: TGCGCCAGCAGTCCCGGGACAGGGTTGAACACTGAAGCTTTCTTT; cdr3_aa: CASSPGTGLNTEAFF
j_call: TRBJ1-6; d_call: TRBD1; v_call: TRBV9; clone_size: -; cdr3_nt: TGTGCCAGCAGCCAGGGACAGTATAATTCACCCCTCCACTTT; cdr3_aa: CASSQGQYNSPLHF
j_call: TRBJ1-1; d_call: -; v_call: TRBV29-1; clone_size: -; cdr3_nt: TGCAGCGTTGGTTTTAGGCAACAGGGGAACACTGAAGCTTTCTTT; cdr3_aa: CSVGFRQQGNTEAFF
j_call: TRBJ1-6; d_call: -; v_call: TRBV9; clone_size: -; cdr3_nt: TGTGCCAGCAGCGTAGGGCTCTCCTATAATTCACCCCTCCACTTT; cdr3_aa: CASSVGLSYNSPLHF
j_call: TRBJ1-1; d_call: TRBD1; v_call: TRBV7-7; clone_size: -; cdr3_nt: TGTGCCAGCAGCCCAGGGACAGGGGAGAACACTGAAGCTTTCTTT; cdr3_aa: CASSPGTGENTEAFF